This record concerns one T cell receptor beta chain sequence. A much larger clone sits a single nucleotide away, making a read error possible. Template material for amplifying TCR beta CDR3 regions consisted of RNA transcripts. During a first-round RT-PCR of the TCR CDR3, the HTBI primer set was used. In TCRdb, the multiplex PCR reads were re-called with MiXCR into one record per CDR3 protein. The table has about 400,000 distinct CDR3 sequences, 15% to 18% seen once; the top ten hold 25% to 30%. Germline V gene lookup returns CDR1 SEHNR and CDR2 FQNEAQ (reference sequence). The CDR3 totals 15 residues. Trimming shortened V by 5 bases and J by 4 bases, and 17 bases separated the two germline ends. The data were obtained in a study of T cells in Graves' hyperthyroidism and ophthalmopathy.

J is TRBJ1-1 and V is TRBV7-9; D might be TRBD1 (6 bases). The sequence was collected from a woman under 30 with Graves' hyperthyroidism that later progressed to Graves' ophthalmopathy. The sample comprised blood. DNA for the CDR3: TGTGCCAGCAGCAACCGGGACATCGGCAGCACTGAAGCTTTCTTT. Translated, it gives CASSNRDIGSTEAFF.